A single sample gave rise to the 30 T cell receptor beta chains below, sequenced in a study of blood T cell repertoires in COVID-19. Clones were read by immunoSEQ multiplex PCR, and TCRdb kept only the in-frame ones, dropping some. The sample records 140,000 or so clones, around 80% being singletons. The source material was peripheral blood. These receptors were collected from a woman aged 60-70 years with acute or convalescent COVID-19.

The V call is TRBV7-2, the J call TRBJ2-3; TRBD2 matches 8 bases. The trim removed 6 bases at V and 2 bases at J, leaving 7 bases unmatched. The CDR3 spans 15 residues. Germline V lookup: CDR1 SGHTA, CDR2 FQGNSA. CDR3 loop: CASSLQAGDTDTQYF. The CDR3 bases are TGTGCCAGCAGTCTACAAGCGGGAGACACAGATACGCAGTATTTT.

The chain links TRBV11-2 to TRBJ2-1; 10 bases line up with TRBD2. V shed 5 bases, J shed 9 bases, and the junction held 10 bases outside the gene matches. Germline CDR1 is SGHAT and CDR2 is FQNNGV. This CDR3 has 15 residues. CDR3 nucleotide sequence: TGTGCCAGCAGCCAGGCTAGCGGGAGTCAGCCTGAGCAGTTCTTC. Translating it yields CASSQASGSQPEQFF.

The chain's CDR3 is CASSPGTGWNVFYEQYF. The CDR3 coding sequence is TGCGCCAGCAGCCCGGGGACAGGGTGGAACGTATTCTACGAGCAGTACTTC. This sequence joins TRBV5-1 and TRBJ2-7; 9 bases line up with TRBD1. Unmatched junction bases numbered 14, after V lost 4 bases and J lost 3 bases. CDR3 size: 17 residues. Germline assignment: CDR1 SGHRS and CDR2 YFSETQ.

This chain connects TRBV9 to TRBJ2-4; D not certain. Germline CDR1 and CDR2: SGDLS and YYNGEE. Trimming removed 0 bases from V and 0 bases from J, with 13 bases in between. The CDR3 consists of 17 residues. CDR3 nucleotide sequence: TGTGCCAGCAGCGTAGGCGAAGCGAGACTAGCCAAAAACATTCAGTACTTC. Translating gives CASSVGEARLAKNIQYF. Supplemented by reference TRBV9 and TRBJ2-4, the full variable domain reads DSGVTQTPKHLITATGQRVTLRCSPRSGDLSVYWYQQSLDQGLQFLIQYYNGEERAKGNILERFSAQQFPDLHSELNLSSLELGDSALYFCASSVGEARLAKNIQYFGAGTRLSVL.

The V and J genes are TRBV28 and TRBJ2-7; 8 bases fit TRBD2. The germline gives CDR1 MDHEN, CDR2 SYDVKM. V shed 2 bases, J shed 6 bases, and the junction held 6 bases outside the gene matches. This CDR3 is built from 14 residues. CDR3 region: CASSLSGSTTEQYF. The CDR3 DNA reads TGTGCCAGCAGTTTAAGCGGGAGCACCACCGAGCAGTACTTC.

The chain has TRBV28 and TRBJ2-3; 8 bases fit TRBD1. This CDR3 has 12 residues. Germline V CDR1 and CDR2: MDHEN, SYDVKM. V lost 3 bases, J lost 9 bases, and 2 bases stayed unmatched. The CDR3 region has the DNA TGTGCCAGCAGTTTCAGGGGGCTGACGCAGTATTTT. Its translation is CASSFRGLTQYF.

The J gene is TRBJ2-7, the V gene TRBV5-6; D might be TRBD1 (5 bases). Trimming pared 2 bases from V and 3 bases from J, leaving 12 bases between. The V gene's germline CDR1 is SGHDT and CDR2 YYEEEE. The CDR3 runs 14 residues. CDR3 region: CASSFGLGVYEQYF. CDR3 coding DNA: TGTGCCAGCAGCTTTGGGCTAGGGGTCTACGAGCAGTACTTC.

The V gene is TRBV7-9, the J gene TRBJ2-6; 8 positions match TRBD1. J gave up 2 bases and V 5 bases, and 11 bases lay outside the gene matches. The V gene's germline CDR1 is SEHNR and CDR2 FQNEAQ (reference sequence). The CDR3 consists of 18 residues. The chain's CDR3 is CASSRSGRGLTGANVLTF. As DNA, the CDR3 is TGTGCCAGCAGCAGGTCGGGCAGGGGGCTAACTGGGGCCAACGTCCTGACTTTC.

In this sample, this clone turned up a few times. V gene TRBV9 combines with J gene TRBJ1-2; D is uncertain. This CDR3 comprises 14 residues. The V gene's germline CDR1 is SGDLS and CDR2 YYNGEE. V was clipped by 3 bases and J by 5 bases, with 14 bases between them. The CDR3 sequence is CASSAAGRFYGYTF. The CDR3 coding sequence is TGTGCCAGCAGCGCAGCGGGGAGGTTTTATGGCTACACCTTC.

This clone was observed a single time. This chain uses TRBV5-4 with TRBJ1-2, with TRBD1 matching over 9 bases. This CDR3 spans 14 amino acids. Germline assignment: CDR1 SGHNT and CDR2 YYREEE (reference sequence). V shed 2 bases and J 7 bases; nucleotides not matched to a gene: 6. This CDR3 reads CASSFWDRVVGYTF. CDR3 nucleotide sequence: TGTGCCAGCAGCTTCTGGGACAGGGTCGTTGGCTACACCTTC.

This chain links TRBV28 with TRBJ1-1; unclear D gene. Trimming left V 2 bases short and J 5 bases short, with 9 bases between. Germline lookup yields CDR1 MDHEN and CDR2 SYDVKM. This CDR3 has 13 residues. CDR3 region: CASSLVRGTEAFF. CDR3 in DNA: TGTGCCAGCAGTTTAGTACGGGGTACTGAAGCTTTCTTT.

The gene calls are TRBV30 and TRBJ1-1; D might be TRBD1 (6 bases). Between the trimmed V and J ends, which lost 4 bases and 5 bases, there was a span of 8 bases. Looked up from germline, CDR1 is GTSNPN and CDR2 is SVGIG (reference sequence). This CDR3 comprises 11 residues. CDR3 coding DNA: TGTGCCTGGAATAGGGGGACTGAAGCTTTCTTT. Translation: CAWNRGTEAFF.

The rearrangement links TRBV29-1 to TRBJ2-5, with a weak D call TRBD1 (6 bases). The V and J ends lost 4 bases and 2 bases respectively, with 14 bases between them. The CDR3 is 14 residues long. Germline loops: CDR1 SQVTM, CDR2 ANQGSEA. CDR3: CSVVRGTSQETQYF. CDR3 nucleotide sequence: TGCAGCGTTGTTAGGGGGACCTCACAAGAGACCCAGTACTTC.

The J gene is TRBJ2-5, the V gene TRBV7-9; D perhaps matches TRBD2 (6 bases). Germline CDR1 is SEHNR and CDR2 is FQNEAQ (reference sequence). This CDR3 contains 15 residues. Trimming removed 5 bases at V and 5 bases at J, with 18 bases between. The chain's CDR3 is CASSPYFGGGETQYF. In nucleotides, the CDR3 is TGTGCCAGCAGCCCATACTTCGGGGGTGGGGAGACCCAGTACTTC.

The chain has TRBV30 and TRBJ2-1; 9 nucleotides align to TRBD2. Germline loops: CDR1 GTSNPN, CDR2 SVGIG (reference sequence). CDR3 length: 16 residues. J gave up 9 bases and V 2 bases, and 14 bases lay outside the gene matches. The CDR3 loop reads CAWSSPGLAGLVEQFF. The CDR3 coding sequence is TGTGCCTGGAGTTCACCGGGACTAGCAGGGTTGGTTGAGCAGTTCTTC.

This chain uses TRBV30 with TRBJ1-1; 9 nucleotides match TRBD1. CDR1 GTSNPN and CDR2 SVGIG come from the germline V gene (reference sequence). Trimming at V came to 5 bases and at J to 3 bases, leaving 4 bases not matched to a gene. This CDR3 spans 13 amino acids. The CDR3 bases are TGTGCCTGGGCTACAGGGGGCCACACTGAAGCTTTCTTT. This gives the protein CAWATGGHTEAFF.

V gene TRBV28 combines with J gene TRBJ1-2; D remains ambiguous. Looked up from germline, CDR1 is MDHEN and CDR2 is SYDVKM. The CDR3 runs to 12 residues. Trimming stripped 0 bases from V and 4 bases from J, with 3 bases between. The CDR3: CASSLWSYGYTF. For the CDR3, the DNA is TGTGCCAGCAGTTTATGGAGCTATGGCTACACCTTC.

The genes are TRBV6-1 and TRBJ1-5; D is undetermined. Between the trimmed V and J ends, which lost 1 base and 0 bases, there was a span of 13 bases. The CDR3 has 17 residues. Per the germline V gene, CDR1 is MNHNS and CDR2 is SASEGT. The CDR3 DNA follows: TGTGCCAGCAGTGAAGAACGGGATCACTATAGCAATCAGCCCCAGCATTTT. Residues: CASSEERDHYSNQPQHF.

The chain recombines TRBV3-1 (or the pseudogene TRBV3-2) with TRBJ2-1, with D possibly being TRBD2 (6 bases). Between the trimmed V and J ends, which lost 5 bases and 0 bases, there was a span of 11 bases. This CDR3 is built from 15 residues. CDR1 is LGHDT, CDR2 YNNKEL, per germline (reference sequence). In DNA, the CDR3 is TGTGCCAGCAGCTCCGGAGGGAGCTCCTACAATGAGCAGTTCTTC. This codes for CASSSGGSSYNEQFF.

V gene TRBV5-4 combines with J gene TRBJ1-5; weak D call: TRBD1 (5 bases). CDR3 length: 15 residues. Germline lookup yields CDR1 SGHNT and CDR2 YYREEE (reference sequence). V lost 4 bases, J lost 0 bases, and 11 bases lay in between. In DNA, the CDR3 is TGTGCCAGCAGCATAGGGGCTAATAGCAATCAGCCCCAGCATTTT. This encodes CASSIGANSNQPQHF.

This clone has more than one count but fewer than ten. The chain recombines TRBV5-1 with TRBJ2-5; D remains unclear. The V gene's germline CDR1 is SGHRS and CDR2 YFSETQ. The CDR3 extends over 14 amino acids. V was trimmed by 4 bases and J by 6 bases, leaving 16 bases between them. The CDR3 is CASSPFSPPKTQYF. CDR3 sequence (DNA): TGCGCCAGCAGCCCCTTTAGTCCGCCTAAGACCCAGTACTTC.

The rearrangement joins TRBV7-3 to TRBJ2-7; weak D call: TRBD1 (5 bases). The CDR3 sequence is 13 residues long. Trimming took 0 bases from V and 6 from J, leaving 9 bases between them. The V gene's germline CDR1 is SGHTA and CDR2 FQGTGA. This CDR3 reads CASSLTLRGEQYF. The CDR3 nucleotides read TGTGCCAGCAGCTTAACGTTAAGGGGCGAGCAGTACTTC.

The chain combines TRBV28 with TRBJ2-7; possibly TRBD2 for D (5 bases). The CDR3 totals 14 residues. CDR1 and CDR2 (germline): MDHEN, SYDVKM. Trimming took 4 bases from V and 2 from J, leaving 12 bases between them. CDR3 nucleotides: TGTGCCAGCAGTTACCCGGGAATCCCCTACGAGCAGTACTTC. Its protein product is CASSYPGIPYEQYF.

The chain employs TRBV6-5 and TRBJ2-1; 10 nucleotides align to TRBD2. The V gene end was trimmed by 6 bases and the J gene end by 5 bases; junction bases not matched to a gene: 4. Germline loops: CDR1 MNHEY, CDR2 SVGAGI. The CDR3 spans 14 residues. The CDR3 sequence is CASRGLARNNEQFF. CDR3 DNA: TGTGCCAGCAGGGGACTAGCGCGGAACAATGAGCAGTTCTTC.

The chain joins TRBV5-1 to TRBJ1-1; no firm D call. CDR3 length equals 13 residues. CDR1 is SGHRS and CDR2 is YFSETQ in the germline V gene. V lost 7 bases to trimming and J lost 4 bases, with 14 bases between them. CDR3 bases: TGCGCCAGCGGTCCGGGTACGGGCACTGAAGCTTTCTTT. This gives the protein CASGPGTGTEAFF.

J is TRBJ2-1 and V is TRBV2; 8 bases map to TRBD2. V gave up 0 bases and J gave up 7 bases; unmatched junction bases: 5. The CDR3 totals 15 residues. Germline lookup yields CDR1 SNHLY and CDR2 FYNNEI. CDR3 nucleotides: TGTGCCAGCAGTGAAGCGGGACTAGTCGTAAATGAGCAGTTCTTC. This gives the protein CASSEAGLVVNEQFF.

CDR3 sequence reads: CASSIGGGYGRKGHNEQFF. Written as DNA, the CDR3 is TGTGCCAGCAGCATAGGAGGCGGGTATGGGCGGAAAGGCCACAATGAGCAGTTCTTC. V usage is TRBV5-4 and J usage is TRBJ2-1; weak D call: TRBD2 (5 bases). This CDR3 contains 19 residues. Germline assignment: CDR1 SGHNT and CDR2 YYREEE (reference sequence). Trimming shortened V by 4 bases and J by 5 bases, and 28 bases separated the two germline ends. Using reference TRBV5-4 and TRBJ2-1 for the parts outside the CDR3, the full variable domain is ETGVTQSPTHLIKTRGQQVTLRCSSQSGHNTVSWYQQALGQGPQFIFQYYREEENGRGNFPPRFSGLQFPNYSSELNVNALELDDSALYLCASSIGGGYGRKGHNEQFFGPGTRLTVL.

The J gene is TRBJ1-1, the V gene TRBV14, with 7 bases aligning to TRBD1. This CDR3 has 17 residues. Germline CDR1 reads SGHDN; CDR2 reads FVKESK. V shed 0 bases and J 0 bases; nucleotides not matched to a gene: 7. CDR3 residues: CASSQDWPGQLNTEAFF. CDR3 nucleotides: TGTGCCAGCAGCCAAGATTGGCCGGGACAGCTGAACACTGAAGCTTTCTTT. Combining the CDR3 with reference TRBV14 and TRBJ1-1 gives the whole variable domain EAGVTQFPSHSVIEKGQTVTLRCDPISGHDNLYWYRRVMGKEIKFLLHFVKESKQDESGMPNNRFLAERTGGTYSTLKVQPAELEDSGVYFCASSQDWPGQLNTEAFFGQGTRLTVV.

The chain recombines TRBV5-4 with TRBJ2-5; 10 bases are a match to TRBD1. The CDR3 spans 17 residues. CDR1 is SGHNT and CDR2 is YYREEE in the germline V gene (reference sequence). V shed 0 bases, J shed 5 bases, and the junction held 10 bases outside the gene matches. In nucleotides, the CDR3 is TGTGCCAGCAGCTTGGCCTTGGGGACAGGGGTTAGGGAGACCCAGTACTTC. This encodes CASSLALGTGVRETQYF.

This clone was recorded once. This chain joins TRBV24-1 and TRBJ2-1; D remains unclear. The germline V gene encodes CDR1 KGHDR and CDR2 SFDVKD. The CDR3 spans 16 residues. Trimming stripped 4 bases from V and 0 bases from J, with 12 bases between. The chain's CDR3 is CATSDSRLPSYNEQFF. The DNA for the CDR3 is TGTGCCACCAGTGACTCTAGGCTACCCTCCTACAATGAGCAGTTCTTC.